This TCR beta chain derives from a study of molecular identifiers for immune sequencing clone quantification. This clonotype was detected ten times or more. MiXCR, applied by TCRdb to the PCR reads, yields one record per CDR3 protein. The profile shows tens of thousands of distinct CDR3 sequences, around 27% of them singletons. There are 13 residues in the CDR3. V shed 5 bases, J shed 6 bases, and the junction held 7 bases outside the gene matches. Germline V gene data show CDR1 as GTSNPN and CDR2 as SVGIG (reference sequence). The chain couples TRBV30 to TRBJ2-1; 7 bases match TRBD1. Material: naive CD8+ T cells from blood, with Jurkat cell RNA spiked in. The subset is: FACS-sorted CD8+CD4-CCR7+CD45RA+ naive T cells. The TCR originated in a human donor in good health. Some libraries in this study had Jurkat cell RNA spiked in. The CDR3 sequence is CAWGAGGSNEQFF. Written as DNA, the CDR3 is TGTGCCTGGGGTGCAGGGGGTAGCAATGAGCAGTTCTTC.